This T cell receptor (beta chain) was recovered during a study of OX40 agonist ivuxolimab in advanced cancers. Study background: Partial responses occurred in three patients (one hepatocellular carcinoma, two cutaneous melanoma). Study conclusions and caveats: The specificity for antigen of the expanded peripheral T cells was not determined.

On cycle 4 day 1 and cycle 7 day 1, as well as at baseline, blood was sampled. CDR1 SNHLY and CDR2 FYNNEI come from the germline V gene. The CDR3 is 19 amino acids. V shed 0 bases, J shed 5 bases, and the junction held 16 bases outside the gene matches. Method: immunoSEQ multiplex PCR; TCRdb's copy keeps in-frame clones and lacks some. The sample contains some 5,600 clones, 66% of which appear only once. This clone was counted a few times. The antigen is not known. The chain has TRBV2 and TRBJ1-5, with 7 nucleotides matching TRBD1. The starting material was CD4+ or CD8+ T cells sorted from blood, obtained in a trial of the OX40 agonist ivuxolimab. This sequence originates from an adult with an advanced solid tumor such as melanoma, head and neck, liver or kidney cancer. CDR3 bases: TGTGCCAGCAGTGAAGCGCCGAGGGGACAGATCAAAAGGGATCAGCCCCAGCATTTT. Its translation: CASSEAPRGQIKRDQPQHF.